The clone carrying this T cell receptor (beta chain) turned up a few times. Its cognate antigen is unknown. The sample comes from a study of T cell responses to AZD1222 COVID-19 vaccine. Whole-study context: Timing groups of about 4 and about 12 weeks for second doses were pooled. Notes on the study in general: Spike regions recognized by vaccine-associated CD4 TCRs spanned the protein, led by 160-218 and 743-854. Baseline seropositives among AZD1222 recipients totaled only 5 to 7.

Here immunoSEQ multiplex PCR was the method, and the copy in TCRdb shows in-frame clones only, minus some. The sample records 90,000 to 120,000 clones, around 90% being singletons. The V gene's germline CDR1 is SGHDN and CDR2 FVKESK. The CDR3 is 16 residues long. V dropped 4 bases and J dropped 2; count of bases not matched to a gene: 5. The chain carries TRBV14 and TRBJ2-4; 10 bases are a match to TRBD1. The sequenced sample was peripheral blood, obtained on day 0 of AZD1222 vaccination. This receptor was obtained from an adult in good health. The CDR3 bases are TGTGCCAGCAGCCTGTTGGGACAGGGGACCAAAAACATTCAGTACTTC. The encoded protein is CASSLLGQGTKNIQYF.